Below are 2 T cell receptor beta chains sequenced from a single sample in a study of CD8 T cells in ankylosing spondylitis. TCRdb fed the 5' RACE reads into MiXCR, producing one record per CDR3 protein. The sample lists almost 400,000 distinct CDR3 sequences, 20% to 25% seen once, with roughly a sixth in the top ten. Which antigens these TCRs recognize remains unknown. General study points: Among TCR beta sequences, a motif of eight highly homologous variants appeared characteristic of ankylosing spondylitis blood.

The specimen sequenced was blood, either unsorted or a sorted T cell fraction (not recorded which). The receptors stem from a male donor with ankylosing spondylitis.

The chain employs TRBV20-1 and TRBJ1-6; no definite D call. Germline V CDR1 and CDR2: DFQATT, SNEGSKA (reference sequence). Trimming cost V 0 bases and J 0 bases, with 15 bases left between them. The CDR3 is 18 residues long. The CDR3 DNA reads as TGCAGTGCTAGAGATTGGACGGGCGGGAGCTCCTATAATTCACCCCTCCACTTT. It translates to CSARDWTGGSSYNSPLHF.

The CDR3 region has the DNA TGCGCCAGCAGCTTGAGTACGGGAGGCACAGATACGCAGTATTTT. Amino acid sequence: CASSLSTGGTDTQYF. The chain combines TRBV5-1 with TRBJ2-3; D is possibly TRBD2 (6 bases). The CDR3 is made up of 15 amino acids. Trimming removed 1 base from V and 1 base from J, with 10 bases in between. Germline V CDR1 and CDR2: SGHRS, YFSETQ. The complete variable domain, with remaining parts taken from reference TRBV5-1 and TRBJ2-3, reads KAGVTQTPRYLIKTRGQQVTLSCSPISGHRSVSWYQQTPGQGLQFLFEYFSETQRNKGNFPGRFSGRQFSNSRSEMNVSTLELGDSALYLCASSLSTGGTDTQYFGPGTRLTVL.